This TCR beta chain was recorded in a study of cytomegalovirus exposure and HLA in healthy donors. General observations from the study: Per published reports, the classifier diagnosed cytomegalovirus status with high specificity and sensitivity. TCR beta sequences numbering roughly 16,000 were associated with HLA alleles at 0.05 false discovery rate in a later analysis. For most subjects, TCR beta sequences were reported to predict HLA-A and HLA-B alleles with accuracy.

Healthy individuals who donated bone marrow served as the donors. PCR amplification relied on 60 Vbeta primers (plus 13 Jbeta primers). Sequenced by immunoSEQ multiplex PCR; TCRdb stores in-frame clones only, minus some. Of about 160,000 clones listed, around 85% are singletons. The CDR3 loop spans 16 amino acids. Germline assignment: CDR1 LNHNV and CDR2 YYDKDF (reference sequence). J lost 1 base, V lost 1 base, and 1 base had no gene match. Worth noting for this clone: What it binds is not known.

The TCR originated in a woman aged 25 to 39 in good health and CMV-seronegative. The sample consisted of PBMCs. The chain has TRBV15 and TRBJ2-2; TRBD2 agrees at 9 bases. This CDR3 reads CATSRASGVNTGELFF. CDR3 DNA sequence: TGTGCCACCAGCAGAGCTAGCGGGGTGAACACCGGGGAGCTGTTTTTT.